Below, 9 T cell receptor beta chains from the same sample are listed, as sequenced in a study of shared clonotypes between healthy human individuals. Some clones are missing from TCRdb's copy, which holds only in-frame ones; the method was immunoSEQ multiplex PCR. The table shows approximately 2.4 million clones, with almost 96% occurring only once. Input material: naive CD4+ T cells sorted from blood. The subset here: CD45RA+ positively selected. The receptors were gathered from a man aged 18 to 30 in good health.

This clone was observed once. V and J are TRBV2 and TRBJ1-1; no clear D gene. CDR1 and CDR2 (germline): SNHLY, FYNNEI. This CDR3 is 14 amino acids long. Trimming shortened V by 1 base and J by 4 bases, and 10 bases separated the two germline ends. CDR3 in DNA: TGTGCCAGCAGTGAAGACACCCTTGTCACTGAAGCTTTCTTT. This gives the protein CASSEDTLVTEAFF. The variable domain in full, with the rest retrieved from reference TRBV2 and TRBJ1-1, is EPEVTQTPSHQVTQMGQEVILRCVPISNHLYFYWYRQILGQKVEFLVSFYNNEISEKSEIFDDQFSVERPDGSNFTLKIRSTKLEDSAMYFCASSEDTLVTEAFFGQGTRLTVV.

The chain uses TRBV11-2 and TRBJ2-1; D perhaps matches TRBD2 (5 bases). V was cut by 4 bases and J by 1 base, with 11 bases left in between. Germline V gene data show CDR1 as SGHAT and CDR2 as FQNNGV. This CDR3 contains 15 residues. CDR3 sequence: CASSSDYRSYNEQFF. DNA for the CDR3: TGTGCCAGCAGCTCTGACTACAGATCCTACAATGAGCAGTTCTTC.

The genes are TRBV4-2 and TRBJ2-7, with TRBD1 matching over 8 bases. Germline V gene lookup returns CDR1 LGHNA and CDR2 YNFKEQ. The CDR3 totals 16 residues. V was pared by 1 base and J by 6 bases, with 11 bases of the junction left unmatched. CDR3 sequence (DNA): TGTGCCAGCAGCCAAGCCGTGGGACAGGACCTAGGCGAGCAGTACTTC. Amino acids: CASSQAVGQDLGEQYF.

This chain uses TRBV5-1 with TRBJ1-4; D not resolved. Germline loops: CDR1 SGHRS, CDR2 YFSETQ. V lost 0 bases to trimming and J lost 2 bases, with 8 bases between them. This CDR3 comprises 15 residues. The CDR3 DNA sequence: TGCGCCAGCAGCTTGGAAGGGAGGACTAATGAAAAACTGTTTTTT. Its protein is CASSLEGRTNEKLFF.

The chain joins TRBV5-1 to TRBJ2-1; TRBD2 matches 10 bases. The CDR3 has 16 residues. CDR1 is SGHRS and CDR2 is YFSETQ in the germline V gene. With V trimmed by 4 bases and J by 7 bases, 11 bases remained unmatched. CDR3 DNA: TGCGCCAGCAGCACGGTCGGGACTAGCGCCGGGAATGAGCAGTTCTTC. As protein: CASSTVGTSAGNEQFF.

This clone was observed once. The chain combines TRBV30 with TRBJ1-5, with a tentative D call TRBD1 (6 bases). The CDR3 has 14 residues. The germline V gene has CDR1 GTSNPN and CDR2 SVGIG (reference sequence). Trimming took 1 base from V and 2 from J, leaving 9 bases between them. CDR3 in amino acids: CAWSEGGRNQPQHF. The CDR3 bases are TGTGCCTGGAGTGAAGGGGGGCGCAATCAGCCCCAGCATTTT.

The chain recombines TRBV19 with TRBJ2-7, with TRBD1 identical over 10 bases. CDR3 size: 13 residues. J lost 3 bases, V lost 8 bases, and 4 bases had no gene match. In germline, CDR1 is LNHDA, CDR2 SQIVND (reference sequence). The CDR3 DNA sequence: TGTGCCAGTTCCGGGACAGGGGTCTACGAGCAGTACTTC. Encoded protein: CASSGTGVYEQYF.

The chain has TRBV30 and TRBJ2-3; D gene unclear. V lost 3 bases and J 4 bases, leaving 8 bases between the germline ends. Germline lookup yields CDR1 GTSNPN and CDR2 SVGIG (reference sequence). The CDR3 sequence is 12 residues long. Written as DNA, the CDR3 is TGTGCCTGGAGCGGCGAGCCAGATACGCAGTATTTT. Protein product: CAWSGEPDTQYF.

The chain employs TRBV5-1 and TRBJ1-1; D unresolved. The CDR3 totals 16 residues. CDR1 and CDR2 from the germline V gene are SGHRS and YFSETQ. With 0 bases removed from V and 0 bases from J, the gap between germline ends came to 12 bases. CDR3: CASSLGSVYMNTEAFF. For the CDR3, the DNA is TGCGCCAGCAGCTTGGGTTCAGTATACATGAACACTGAAGCTTTCTTT.